This entry features one T cell receptor (beta chain) sequence. Its antigen is still unknown. The assay was immunoSEQ multiplex PCR, and TCRdb's table has in-frame clones only and misses some. The data contain some 77,000 clones, around 90% of them seen just once; the ten biggest clones take up 2.5% to 3.5%. The sample belongs to a study of OX40 agonist ivuxolimab in advanced cancers. Findings and caveats of the study: More expanded clones were found, on average, in CD8+ than in CD4+ T cells.

From germline, CDR1 is SGHRS and CDR2 YFSETQ. This CDR3 region has 14 residues. The chain links TRBV5-1 to TRBJ2-5; 7 bases agree with TRBD1. Near its end, the DNA agrees better with TRBJ2-7, so the J call may be wrong. Source: CD4+ or CD8+ T cells sorted from blood, taken in a trial of the OX40 agonist ivuxolimab. The receptor was derived from an adult with an advanced solid tumor such as melanoma, head and neck, liver or kidney cancer. This CDR3 is CASSEAGGLDEQYF. CDR3 sequence (DNA): TGCGCCAGCAGCGAGGCAGGGGGATTGGACGAGCAGTACTTC.